This T cell receptor (beta chain) was documented in a study of blood T cell repertoires in COVID-19. Libraries were prepared by immunoSEQ multiplex PCR; TCRdb keeps only in-frame clonotypes and omits some of them. The table shows 200,000 to 250,000 clones, with about 86% occurring only once. V shed 8 bases and J 12 bases; nucleotides not matched to a gene: 13. Germline assignment: CDR1 SNHLY and CDR2 FYNNEI. CDR3 length equals 15 residues. This sequence joins TRBV2 and TRBJ2-1; 13 positions agree with TRBD2. The TCR comes from a woman aged 55-70 years with acute or convalescent COVID-19. The source material was peripheral blood. The CDR3 DNA reads as TGTGCCAGCCGACTAGCGGGGGGTCCAGAAAGGTGGCAGTTCTTC. Amino acid sequence: CASRLAGGPERWQFF.